Each of the 28 T cell receptor beta chains below was sequenced from the same sample in a study of neurological immune-mediated disorders. TCRdb called the 5' RACE reads again in MiXCR, with one record for every CDR3 protein. The table shows some 37,000 distinct CDR3 sequences, with roughly 15% occurring only once. The sequencing sample was made of PBMCs. The receptors derive from a woman aged 45-65 years with HTLV-1-associated myelopathy (HAM/TSP).

This clonotype has at least ten counts. CDR3 region: CASSQDRRPNQPQHF. CDR3 nucleotide sequence: TGCGCCAGCAGCCAAGATCGCAGGCCCAATCAGCCCCAGCATTTT. The J gene is TRBJ1-5, the V gene TRBV4-3; unclear D gene. The CDR3 sequence is 15 residues long. The V and J ends lost 0 bases and 3 bases respectively, with 9 bases between them. CDR1 and CDR2 from the germline V gene are LGHNA and YSLEER.

This clonotype was counted ten times or more. The rearrangement uses TRBV5-1 and TRBJ1-2; 8 positions agree with TRBD1. The CDR3 extends over 16 amino acids. Germline V gene data show CDR1 as SGHRS and CDR2 as YFSETQ. After removal of 1 base from V and 4 bases from J, the junction contained 9 bases not matched to a gene. DNA of the CDR3: TGCGCCAGCAGCTTGCTCCTCGGACAGGGCGTCTATGGCTACACCTTC. Translation gives CASSLLLGQGVYGYTF.

This clonotype showed up many times. The rearrangement uses TRBV20-1 and TRBJ2-3; possible D gene TRBD2, 5 bases. The germline CDR1 and CDR2 sequences are DFQATT and SNEGSKA (reference sequence). V lost 4 bases, J lost 4 bases, and 15 bases lay in between. The CDR3 runs 14 residues. CDR3 residues: CSANPGSSSDTQYF. For the CDR3, the DNA is TGCAGTGCTAATCCAGGATCTAGCTCAGATACGCAGTATTTT.

Ten or more counts support this clonotype. The chain employs TRBV7-9 and TRBJ2-3; either TRBD1 or TRBD2 may supply D (7 bases each). The V gene's germline CDR1 is SEHNR and CDR2 FQNEAQ (reference sequence). CDR3 length equals 18 residues. Trimming shortened V by 4 bases and J by 3 bases, and 23 bases separated the two germline ends. In DNA, the CDR3 is TGTGCCAGCAGCTCGGGGGGAACAGGGGACCGGAGAACAGATACGCAGTATTTT. Protein product: CASSSGGTGDRRTDTQYF.

This clonotype was recorded many times. V and J are TRBV18 and TRBJ2-3; D possibly corresponds to TRBD1 (6 bases). CDR3 length equals 14 residues. The germline CDR1 and CDR2 sequences are KGHSH and LQKENI. The germline V and J ends were trimmed by 6 bases and 2 bases, with 12 bases remaining between them. The CDR3 nucleotides read TGTGCCAGCTCGGTAAAGGGACACACAGATACGCAGTATTTT. Protein sequence: CASSVKGHTDTQYF. Full variable domain (outside the CDR3, taken from reference TRBV18 and TRBJ2-3): NAGVMQNPRHLVRRRGQEARLRCSPMKGHSHVYWYRQLPEEGLKFMVYLQKENIIDESGMPKERFSAEFPKEGPSILRIQQVVRGDSAAYFCASSVKGHTDTQYFGPGTRLTVL.

The chain combines TRBV7-2 with TRBJ2-7; possible D gene TRBD2, 6 bases. Trimming shortened V by 1 base and J by 4 bases, and 11 bases separated the two germline ends. Germline values: CDR1 SGHTA, CDR2 FQGNSA. The CDR3 has 14 residues. CDR3 residues: CASSLEAGLYEQYF. CDR3 nucleotides: TGTGCCAGCAGCTTAGAGGCGGGGCTGTACGAGCAGTACTTC.

This clonotype was detected ten times or more. The chain has TRBV28 and TRBJ1-5, with 7 positions matching TRBD1. Germline V lookup: CDR1 MDHEN, CDR2 SYDVKM. After removal of 6 bases from V and 6 bases from J, the junction contained 11 bases not matched to a gene. The CDR3 contains 15 residues. The chain's CDR3 is CASRPGQTWGQPQHF. In DNA, the CDR3 is TGTGCCAGCAGACCGGGACAGACCTGGGGTCAGCCCCAGCATTTT.

This clonotype was counted at least ten times. The chain is built from TRBV6-5 and TRBJ2-7, with unresolved D. In germline, CDR1 is MNHEY, CDR2 SVGAGI. The CDR3 runs 13 residues. V was cut by 6 bases and J by 3 bases, with 12 bases left in between. This chain's CDR3 is CASSPGLHYEQYV. For the CDR3, the DNA is TGTGCCAGCAGCCCCGGGCTCCACTACGAGCAGTACGTC.

For this clonotype: This likely comes from a read error, as the CDR3 has no conserved phenylalanine or tryptophan at its end. The gene calls are TRBV18 and TRBJ2-4; D is possibly TRBD1 (6 bases). CDR1 is KGHSH, CDR2 LQKENI, per germline. The CDR3 runs 15 residues. The V end was cut by 5 bases, the J end by 3 bases, with 14 bases between. CDR3 in amino acids: CASSAWTDSKNIQYL. The CDR3 coding sequence is TGTGCCAGCTCAGCTTGGACAGATAGCAAAAACATTCAGTACCTC.

This clonotype was counted ten times or more. V usage is TRBV7-2 and J usage is TRBJ1-5; tentative D call: TRBD1 (6 bases). Germline CDR1 reads SGHTA; CDR2 reads FQGNSA. V was clipped by 5 bases and J by 3 bases, with 14 bases between them. The CDR3 runs 15 residues. The CDR3 spells CASSTNTGSNQPQHF. The CDR3 DNA follows: TGTGCCAGCAGCACTAACACAGGGTCCAATCAGCCCCAGCATTTT.

This clonotype was seen at least ten times. The chain carries TRBV4-2 and TRBJ1-2, with D maybe TRBD1 (6 bases). Per the germline V gene, CDR1 is LGHNA and CDR2 is YNFKEQ. This CDR3 is 16 amino acids long. Trimming pared 0 bases from V and 6 bases from J, leaving 17 bases between. In DNA, the CDR3 is TGTGCCAGCAGCCAAGATATGCGAGGGACACGAAATGGCTACACCTTC. This translates into CASSQDMRGTRNGYTF.

This clonotype appeared a few times. The rearrangement links TRBV6-4 to TRBJ1-1, with a possible D match to TRBD1 (5 bases). This CDR3 region has 12 residues. Per germline, CDR1 MRHNA and CDR2 SNTAGT. Trimming pared 6 bases from V and 2 bases from J, leaving 7 bases between. The chain's CDR3 is CASRGVNTEAFF. In DNA form, the CDR3 reads TGTGCCAGCAGGGGGGTTAACACTGAAGCTTTCTTT.

There are many counts of this clonotype. Here the CDR3 reads CASSVPSTALLYQFANTGELFF. DNA of the CDR3: TGTGCCAGCAGCGTCCCCTCGACTGCCCTCCTATACCAGTTCGCGAACACCGGGGAGCTGTTTTTT. This chain joins TRBV9 and TRBJ2-2, with D unclear. The CDR3 totals 22 residues. The ends were cut back, 2 bases at V and 0 bases at J, with 29 bases in the middle. Germline CDR1 and CDR2: SGDLS and YYNGEE.

In this sample, this clonotype turned up many times. The V and J genes are TRBV12-3 or TRBV12-4 and TRBJ1-6, with unresolved D. V was pared by 3 bases and J by 5 bases, with 8 bases between. CDR3 length: 14 residues. The CDR3 coding sequence is TGTGCCAGCAGTTTTGGCAGAAATAATTCACCCCTCCACTTT. Encoded protein: CASSFGRNNSPLHF.

This clonotype was seen at least ten times. The chain links TRBV6-2 or TRBV6-3 to TRBJ2-3, with D hard to call. The V gene lost 6 bases and the J gene lost 0 bases, with 13 bases spanning the gap. Germline CDR1 reads MNHEY; CDR2 reads SVGEGT. CDR3 length: 15 residues. CDR3 sequence: CASRSGLPSTDTQYF. As DNA, the CDR3 is TGTGCCAGCAGGTCAGGTTTACCTAGCACAGATACGCAGTATTTT.

At least ten counts were recorded for this clonotype. The chain carries TRBV27 and TRBJ2-5; TRBD2 might be the D (6 bases). The V and J ends lost 3 bases and 5 bases respectively, with 16 bases between them. Germline lookup yields CDR1 MNHEY and CDR2 SMNVEV (reference sequence). The CDR3 sequence is 15 residues long. The CDR3 region is CASSFDRGGWETQYF. Here the CDR3 DNA reads TGTGCCAGCAGTTTTGACCGGGGAGGTTGGGAGACCCAGTACTTC.

The chain uses TRBV7-9 and TRBJ1-2, with TRBD1 matching over 9 bases. The length of the CDR3 is 17 residues. The germline gives CDR1 SEHNR, CDR2 FQNEAQ (reference sequence). V was clipped by 5 bases and J by 3 bases; unmatched bases: 13. CDR3 bases: TGTGCCAGCAGCACAAAAACGGACAGGGGCGGGGACTATGGCTACACCTTC. This codes for CASSTKTDRGGDYGYTF.

At least ten counts were recorded for this clonotype. V is TRBV9 and J is TRBJ1-5; 8 bases align to TRBD1. In germline, CDR1 is SGDLS, CDR2 YYNGEE. CDR3 size: 17 residues. V trimming: 4 bases; J trimming: 0 bases; junction bases outside the gene matches: 9. CDR3 in amino acids: CASSLGVGQGSNQPQHF. CDR3 in DNA: TGTGCCAGCAGCCTGGGTGTAGGACAGGGTAGCAATCAGCCCCAGCATTTT.

CDR3 in amino acids: CASSEFTEANIQYF. CDR3 DNA sequence: TGTGCCAGCAGTGAATTTACAGAAGCAAACATTCAGTACTTC. V and J are TRBV25-1 and TRBJ2-4; no clear D. With 1 base removed from V and 6 bases from J, the gap between germline ends came to 10 bases. Looked up from germline, CDR1 is MGHDK and CDR2 is SYGVNS. This CDR3 comprises 14 residues.

In this sample, this clonotype turned up many times. DNA for the CDR3: TGTGCCAGCAGCTTAGGCGGCTCCTACAATGAGCAGTTCTTC. This encodes CASSLGGSYNEQFF. The chain joins TRBV7-2 to TRBJ2-1; D is unresolved. This CDR3 comprises 14 residues. Trimming took off 1 base at V and 0 bases at J, with 4 bases between the two ends. CDR1 and CDR2 from the germline V gene are SGHTA and FQGNSA.

This clonotype was observed at least ten times. The rearrangement links TRBV4-2 to TRBJ2-5, with D possibly called TRBD1 or TRBD2 (5 bases each). The CDR3 has 17 amino acids. Germline-derived CDR1 and CDR2 are LGHNA and YNFKEQ. The ends were cut back, 4 bases at V and 3 bases at J, with 21 bases in the middle. Here the CDR3 reads CASSPLRGRAAKETQYF. For the CDR3, the DNA is TGTGCCAGCAGCCCACTGAGGGGCAGGGCCGCTAAAGAGACCCAGTACTTC.

This clonotype was seen ten or more times. This chain uses TRBV12-3 or TRBV12-4 with TRBJ1-1; unclear D gene. The CDR3 length is 14 residues. Between the trimmed V and J ends, which lost 4 bases and 6 bases, there was a span of 15 bases. CDR3 in amino acids: CASSYRGGGAEAFF. The CDR3 DNA sequence: TGTGCCAGCAGTTACCGGGGTGGAGGCGCTGAAGCTTTCTTT.

This clonotype was counted many times. The V gene is TRBV6-5, the J gene TRBJ1-6; D may be TRBD1 (6 bases). CDR1 and CDR2 (germline): MNHEY, SVGAGI. The CDR3 consists of 15 residues. The V end was cut by 5 bases, the J end by 2 bases, with 10 bases between. The DNA of the CDR3 is TGTGCCAGCAGTCCCTCAGGGGCCTATAATTCACCCCTCCACTTT. Translation gives CASSPSGAYNSPLHF.

The V call is TRBV24-1, the J call TRBJ2-7, with D unclear. This CDR3 is built from 16 residues. V was shortened by 1 base and J by 3 bases, with 15 bases between the two germline ends. Per the germline V gene, CDR1 is KGHDR and CDR2 is SFDVKD. The CDR3 here is CATSDFKICGVYEQYV. CDR3 sequence (DNA): TGTGCCACCAGTGATTTTAAGATCTGTGGGGTCTACGAGCAGTACGTC.

This clonotype was recorded many times. The chain couples TRBV24-1 to TRBJ1-4; no clear D gene. Germline CDR1 reads KGHDR; CDR2 reads SFDVKD. Trimming removed 2 bases at V and 10 bases at J, with 10 bases between. CDR3 length equals 13 residues. CDR3 in amino acids: CATSDSGRGKLFF. The DNA of the CDR3 is TGTGCCACCAGTGATTCGGGCCGGGGAAAACTGTTTTTT.

Notes on this clonotype: Germline and junction disagree at one end, which may indicate a read error. This sequence joins TRBV5-1 and TRBJ2-3; D ambiguous. Germline CDR1 and CDR2: SGHRS and YFSETQ. The CDR3 runs to 17 residues. The CDR3 DNA is TGCGACAGCAGCCTGCTCTTTGCTGGCCCTAGCACAGATACGCAGTATTTT. It codes for CDSSLLFAGPSTDTQYF.

This clonotype has ten or more counts. The germline gene is not matched at one end of the junction; a read error may be the cause. The rearrangement links TRBV7-7 to TRBJ2-5; 10 nucleotides line up with TRBD2. Germline-derived CDR1 and CDR2 are SSHAT and FNYEAQ (reference sequence). This CDR3 has 14 amino acids. CDR3 in DNA: TGTGCTAGCAGCTTAGCGGGGGGCGAGGGGACCCAGTACTTC. Translating gives CASSLAGGEGTQYF.

The rearrangement joins TRBV15 to TRBJ1-4, with unresolved D. This CDR3 spans 12 amino acids. Germline V gives CDR1 LNHNV, CDR2 YYDKDF (reference sequence). The V and J ends lost 5 bases and 6 bases respectively, with 7 bases between them. CDR3 amino acids: CATSSRDEKLFF. Here the CDR3 DNA reads TGTGCCACCAGCTCTCGTGATGAAAAACTGTTTTTT.